This T cell receptor beta chain was retrieved from a study of T cells in Graves' hyperthyroidism and ophthalmopathy. About the research overall: Staff took peripheral blood when the initial diagnosis was made, before any treatment began. Findings and caveats of the study: Most clonotypes that expanded in the thyroid above 0.001 also showed up in blood.

As to this clonotype: What it recognizes is unknown.

The TCR beta CDR3 regions underwent amplification using RNA transcripts as the source. RT-PCR in the first round (using the HTBI primer set) targeted the TCR CDR3. TCRdb independently ran MiXCR on the multiplex PCR reads; one entry per CDR3 protein. The sample includes more than 550,000 distinct CDR3 sequences, 18% of them seen just once. Patients aged 18 to 65 had newly diagnosed hyperthyroidism that had lasted under 2 months. A patient was excluded if there was uncontrolled infection, other autoimmune disease, pregnancy or lactation. The receptor comes from a woman in her forties or fifties with Graves' hyperthyroidism that later progressed to Graves' ophthalmopathy. Sequencing used blood.

This CDR3 reads CASSLDSGSSAGNTIYF. CDR3 DNA: TGCGCCAGCAGCTTGGACTCCGGATCCTCGGCTGGAAACACCATATATTTT. This chain uses TRBV5-1 with TRBJ1-3; D is unclear. The CDR3 has 17 residues. Germline V gene lookup returns CDR1 SGHRS and CDR2 YFSETQ. V gave up 0 bases and J gave up 2 bases, with 15 bases separating them.